Following are 4 T cell receptor beta chains from one sample sequenced in a study of tumor-infiltrating lymphocytes in oesophageal squamous cell carcinoma. Each CDR3 protein gets one entry after TCRdb re-called the PCR reads with MiXCR. The sample has approximately 10,000 distinct CDR3 sequences; about two thirds are singletons. Sample: esophageal tumor tissue. The receptors were gathered from a female donor with esophageal squamous cell carcinoma.

As to this clonotype: At one end the junction does not follow the germline gene, possibly because of a read error. The chain is built from TRBV7-6 and TRBJ2-3, with 7 nucleotides matching TRBD1. The CDR3 is 11 residues long. The V gene's germline CDR1 is SGHVS and CDR2 FNYEAQ. CDR3 nucleotides: TGTGCCAGCAGCTTAGGGGGACAGCAGTTCTTT. Protein product: CASSLGGQQFF.

The chain uses TRBV7-2 and TRBJ2-7; weak D call: TRBD2 (7 bases). The better agreement between TRBJ2-5 and the DNA end casts doubt on the J call. Germline assignment: CDR1 SGHTA and CDR2 FQGNSA. The CDR3 loop spans 14 amino acids. The CDR3 DNA follows: TGTGCCAGCAGCCTCAGGGAGGGAGGGGGGACCCAGTACTTC. Translation: CASSLREGGGTQYF.

The table lists this clonotype with many counts. The chain combines TRBV7-3 with TRBJ2-5; 8 bases agree with TRBD2. Per germline, CDR1 SGHTA and CDR2 FQGTGA. V lost 4 bases to trimming and J lost 6 bases; unmatched junction nucleotides: 4. There are 13 residues in the CDR3. As DNA, the CDR3 is TGTGCCAGCAGCTCGGGACTAGAACAGACCCAGTACTTC. This gives the protein CASSSGLEQTQYF.

V is TRBV5-1 and J is TRBJ2-1, with D perhaps being TRBD1 or TRBD2 (6 bases each). The end of the DNA is better explained by TRBJ2-7, so the J call may be wrong. The V gene's germline CDR1 is SGHRS and CDR2 YFSETQ. The CDR3 is 16 amino acids. The CDR3 DNA follows: TGCGCCAGCAGCTTGTTCGGGAGAACAGGGATGGACGAGCAGTACTTC. This encodes CASSLFGRTGMDEQYF.